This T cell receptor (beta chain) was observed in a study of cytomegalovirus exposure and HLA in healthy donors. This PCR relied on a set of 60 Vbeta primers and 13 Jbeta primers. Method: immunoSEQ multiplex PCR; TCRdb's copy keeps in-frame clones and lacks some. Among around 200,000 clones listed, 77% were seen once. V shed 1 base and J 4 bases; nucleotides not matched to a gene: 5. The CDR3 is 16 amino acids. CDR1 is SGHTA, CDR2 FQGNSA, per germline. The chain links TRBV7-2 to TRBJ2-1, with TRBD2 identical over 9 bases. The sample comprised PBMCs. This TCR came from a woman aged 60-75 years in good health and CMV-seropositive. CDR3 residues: CASSLVARGGYNEQFF. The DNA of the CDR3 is TGTGCCAGCAGCTTAGTCGCGCGGGGGGGATACAATGAGCAGTTCTTC.